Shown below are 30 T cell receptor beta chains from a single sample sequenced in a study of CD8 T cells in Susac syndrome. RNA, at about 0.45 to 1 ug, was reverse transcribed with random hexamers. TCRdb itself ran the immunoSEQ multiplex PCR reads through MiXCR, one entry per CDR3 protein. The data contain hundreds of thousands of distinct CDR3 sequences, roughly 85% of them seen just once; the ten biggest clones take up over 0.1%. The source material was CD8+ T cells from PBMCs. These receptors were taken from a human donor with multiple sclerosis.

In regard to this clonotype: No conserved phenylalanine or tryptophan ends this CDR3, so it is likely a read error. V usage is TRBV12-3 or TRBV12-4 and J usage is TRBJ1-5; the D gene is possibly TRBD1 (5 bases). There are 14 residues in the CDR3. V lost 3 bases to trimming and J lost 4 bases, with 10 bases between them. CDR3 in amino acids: CASSFGAPNQPQHS. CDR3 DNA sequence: TGTGCCAGCAGTTTCGGGGCACCGAATCAGCCCCAGCATTCT.

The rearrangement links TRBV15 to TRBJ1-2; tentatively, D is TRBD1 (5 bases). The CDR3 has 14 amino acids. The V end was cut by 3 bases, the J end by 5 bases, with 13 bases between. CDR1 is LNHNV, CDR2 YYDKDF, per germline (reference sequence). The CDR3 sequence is CATSRGDRGYGYTF. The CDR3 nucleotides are TGTGCCACCAGCAGGGGGGATCGGGGTTATGGCTACACCTTC. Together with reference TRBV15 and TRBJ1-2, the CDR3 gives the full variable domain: DAMVIQNPRYQVTQFGKPVTLSCSQTLNHNVMYWYQQKSSQAPKLLFHYYDKDFNNEADTPDNFQSRRPNTSFCFLDIRSPGLGDTAMYLCATSRGDRGYGYTFGSGTRLTVV.

The DNA for the CDR3 is TGCGCCAGCAGCGCCAGGACAGGGCTTGGCTACACCTTC. Translation: CASSARTGLGYTF. This chain links TRBV4-1 with TRBJ1-2, with TRBD1 matching 8 bases. V shed 5 bases and J 7 bases; nucleotides not matched to a gene: 6. Germline CDR1 and CDR2: MGHRA and YSYEKL. The CDR3 covers 13 residues.

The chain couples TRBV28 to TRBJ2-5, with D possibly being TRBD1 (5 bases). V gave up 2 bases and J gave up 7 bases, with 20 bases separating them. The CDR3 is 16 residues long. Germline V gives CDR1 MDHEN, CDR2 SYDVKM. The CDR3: CASSLLRVWSLGTQYF. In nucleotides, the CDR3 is TGTGCCAGCAGTTTACTCAGGGTGTGGTCCCTAGGGACCCAGTACTTC.

The CDR3 loop is CASSLSGQGWGYTF. Here the CDR3 DNA reads TGTGCCAGCAGTTTATCAGGCCAGGGTTGGGGCTACACCTTC. The V and J genes are TRBV27 and TRBJ1-2; tentatively, D is TRBD1 (5 bases). There are 14 residues in the CDR3. The germline V gene encodes CDR1 MNHEY and CDR2 SMNVEV (reference sequence). Trimming stripped 0 bases from V and 8 bases from J, with 13 bases between.

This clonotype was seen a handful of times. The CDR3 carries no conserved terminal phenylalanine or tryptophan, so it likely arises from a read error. CDR3 nucleotides: TGCAGCGCACTAGCGGGAGTCTCCTACGAGCAGTACTTG. This encodes CSALAGVSYEQYL. This rearrangement joins TRBV29-1 to TRBJ2-7; 11 bases fit TRBD2. CDR3 size: 13 residues. The germline V gene encodes CDR1 SQVTM and CDR2 ANQGSEA. V lost 7 bases, J lost 0 bases, and 2 bases stayed unmatched.

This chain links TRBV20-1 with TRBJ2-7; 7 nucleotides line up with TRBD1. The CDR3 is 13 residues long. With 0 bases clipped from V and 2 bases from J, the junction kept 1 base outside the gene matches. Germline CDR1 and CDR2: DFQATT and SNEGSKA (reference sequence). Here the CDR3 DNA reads TGCAGTGCTAGAGAACAGGGGACCTACGAGCAGTACTTC. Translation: CSAREQGTYEQYF.

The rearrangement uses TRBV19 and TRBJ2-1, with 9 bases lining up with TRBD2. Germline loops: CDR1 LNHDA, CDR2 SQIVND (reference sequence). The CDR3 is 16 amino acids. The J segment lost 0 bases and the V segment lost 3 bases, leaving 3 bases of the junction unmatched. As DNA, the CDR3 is TGTGCCAGTAGTATCTCGCGGGAGGGCTCCTACAATGAGCAGTTCTTC. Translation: CASSISREGSYNEQFF.

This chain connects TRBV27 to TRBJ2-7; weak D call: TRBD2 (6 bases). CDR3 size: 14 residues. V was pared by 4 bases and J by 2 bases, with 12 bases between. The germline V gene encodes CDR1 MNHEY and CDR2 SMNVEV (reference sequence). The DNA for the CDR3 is TGTGCCAGCAGTTGGGGGACTGGGGCCTACGAGCAGTACTTC. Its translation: CASSWGTGAYEQYF.

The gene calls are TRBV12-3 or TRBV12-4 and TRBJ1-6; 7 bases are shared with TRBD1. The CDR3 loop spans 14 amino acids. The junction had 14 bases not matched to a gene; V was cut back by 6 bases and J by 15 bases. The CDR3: CASRSTGYSSYLHF. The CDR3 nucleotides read TGTGCCAGCAGATCGACAGGGTACTCTTCATACCTCCACTTT.

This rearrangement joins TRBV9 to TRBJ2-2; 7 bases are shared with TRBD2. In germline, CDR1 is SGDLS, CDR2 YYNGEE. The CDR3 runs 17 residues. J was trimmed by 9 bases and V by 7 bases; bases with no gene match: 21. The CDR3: CASSPFEGRVFYRELFF. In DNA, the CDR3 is TGTGCCAGCTCGCCCTTCGAAGGGAGGGTCTTTTACCGGGAGCTGTTTTTT.

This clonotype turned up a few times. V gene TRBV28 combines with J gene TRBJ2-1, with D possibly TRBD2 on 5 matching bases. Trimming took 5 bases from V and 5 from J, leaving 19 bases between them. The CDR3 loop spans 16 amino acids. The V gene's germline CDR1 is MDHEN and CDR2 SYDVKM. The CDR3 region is CASSTDPLDYNNEQFF. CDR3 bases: TGTGCCAGCAGTACCGACCCACTAGACTACAACAATGAGCAGTTCTTC.

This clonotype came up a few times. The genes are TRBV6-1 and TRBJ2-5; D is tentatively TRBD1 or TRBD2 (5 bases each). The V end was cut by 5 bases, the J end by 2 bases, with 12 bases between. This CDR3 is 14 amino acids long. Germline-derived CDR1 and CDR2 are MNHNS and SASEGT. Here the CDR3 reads CASSPPGAQETQYF. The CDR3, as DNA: TGTGCCAGCAGTCCCCCCGGGGCTCAAGAGACCCAGTACTTC.

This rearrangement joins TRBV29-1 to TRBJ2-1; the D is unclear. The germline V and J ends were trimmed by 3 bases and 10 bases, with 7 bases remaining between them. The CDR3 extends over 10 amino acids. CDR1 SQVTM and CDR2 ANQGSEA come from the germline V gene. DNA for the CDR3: TGCAGCGTTGAGCACGGAGAGCAGTTCTTC. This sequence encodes CSVEHGEQFF.

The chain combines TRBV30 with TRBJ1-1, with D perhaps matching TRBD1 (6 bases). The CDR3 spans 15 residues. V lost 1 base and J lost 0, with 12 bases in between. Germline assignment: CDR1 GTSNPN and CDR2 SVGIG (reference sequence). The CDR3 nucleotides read TGTGCCTGGAGTGAACCAGACAGGATGAACACTGAAGCTTTCTTT. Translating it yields CAWSEPDRMNTEAFF.

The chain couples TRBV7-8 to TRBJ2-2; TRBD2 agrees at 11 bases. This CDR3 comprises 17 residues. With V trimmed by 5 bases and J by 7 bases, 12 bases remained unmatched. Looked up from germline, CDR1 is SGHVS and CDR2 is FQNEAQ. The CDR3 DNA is TGTGCCAGCAGCCCCCCATCTAGCGGGAGGTTGGTCGGGGAGCTGTTTTTT. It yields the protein CASSPPSSGRLVGELFF.

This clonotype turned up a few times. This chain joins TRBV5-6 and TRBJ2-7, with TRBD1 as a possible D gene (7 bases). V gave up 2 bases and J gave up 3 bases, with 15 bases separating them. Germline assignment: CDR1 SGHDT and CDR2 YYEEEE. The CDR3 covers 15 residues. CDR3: CASSLPGGRNYEQYF. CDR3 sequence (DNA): TGTGCCAGCAGCTTACCAGGGGGGCGGAACTACGAGCAGTACTTC.

This CDR3 is CASSAPRDRVLLNTEAFF. The CDR3 nucleotides are TGTGCCAGCAGTGCCCCCCGCGACAGGGTACTCCTGAACACTGAAGCTTTCTTT. The rearrangement joins TRBV28 to TRBJ1-1; 7 bases agree with TRBD1. The germline CDR1 and CDR2 sequences are MDHEN and SYDVKM. Trimming took 5 bases from V and 0 from J; bases not matched to a gene: 15. The CDR3 loop spans 18 amino acids.

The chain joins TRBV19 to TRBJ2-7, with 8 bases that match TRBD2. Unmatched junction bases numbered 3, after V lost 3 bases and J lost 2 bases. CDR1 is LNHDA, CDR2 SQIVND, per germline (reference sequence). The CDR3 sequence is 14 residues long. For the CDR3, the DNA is TGTGCCAGTAGTATCACGGGAGGGCCCTACGAGCAGTACTTC. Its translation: CASSITGGPYEQYF.

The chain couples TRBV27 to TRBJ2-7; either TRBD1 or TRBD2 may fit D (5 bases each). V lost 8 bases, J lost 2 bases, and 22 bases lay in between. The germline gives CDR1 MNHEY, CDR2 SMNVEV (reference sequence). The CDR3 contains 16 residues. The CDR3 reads CASVGAGIQGPYEQYF. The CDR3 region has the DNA TGTGCCAGCGTTGGGGCCGGGATCCAGGGTCCCTACGAGCAGTACTTC.

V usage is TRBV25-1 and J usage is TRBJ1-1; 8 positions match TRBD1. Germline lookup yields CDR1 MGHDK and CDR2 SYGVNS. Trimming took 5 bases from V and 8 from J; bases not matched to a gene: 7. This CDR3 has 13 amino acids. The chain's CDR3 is CASSKPGQDEAFF. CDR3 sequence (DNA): TGTGCCAGCAGTAAACCGGGACAGGACGAAGCTTTCTTT.

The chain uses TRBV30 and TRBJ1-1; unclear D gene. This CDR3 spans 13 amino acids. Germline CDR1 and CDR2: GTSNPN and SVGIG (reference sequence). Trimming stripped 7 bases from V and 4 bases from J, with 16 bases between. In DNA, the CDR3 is TGTGCCTCTTTATCCGGGTCAGGCACTGAAGCTTTCTTT. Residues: CASLSGSGTEAFF.

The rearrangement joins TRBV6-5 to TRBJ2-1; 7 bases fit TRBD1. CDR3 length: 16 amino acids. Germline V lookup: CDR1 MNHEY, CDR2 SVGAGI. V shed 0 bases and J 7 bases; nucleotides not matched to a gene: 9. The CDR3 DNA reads TGTGCCAGCAGTTACTCCACAGGGGAAGTGTTGAATGAGCAGTTCTTC. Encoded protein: CASSYSTGEVLNEQFF.

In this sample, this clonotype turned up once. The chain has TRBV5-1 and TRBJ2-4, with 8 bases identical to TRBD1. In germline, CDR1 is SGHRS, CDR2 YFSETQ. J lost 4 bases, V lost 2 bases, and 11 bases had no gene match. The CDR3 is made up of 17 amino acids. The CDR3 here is CASSFRTGKGLKNIQYF. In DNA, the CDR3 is TGCGCCAGCAGCTTTCGGACAGGGAAGGGGTTAAAAAACATTCAGTACTTC.

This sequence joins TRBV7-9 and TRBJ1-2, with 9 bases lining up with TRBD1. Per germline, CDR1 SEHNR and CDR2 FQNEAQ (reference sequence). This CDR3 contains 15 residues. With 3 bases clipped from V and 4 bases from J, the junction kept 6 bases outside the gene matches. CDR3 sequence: CASSLGTGQPYGYTF. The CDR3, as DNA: TGTGCCAGCAGCTTGGGGACAGGGCAACCCTATGGCTACACCTTC. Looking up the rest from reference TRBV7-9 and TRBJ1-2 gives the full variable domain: DTGVSQNPRHKITKRGQNVTFRCDPISEHNRLYWYRQTLGQGPEFLTYFQNEAQLEKSRLLSDRFSAERPKGSFSTLEIQRTEQGDSAMYLCASSLGTGQPYGYTFGSGTRLTVV.

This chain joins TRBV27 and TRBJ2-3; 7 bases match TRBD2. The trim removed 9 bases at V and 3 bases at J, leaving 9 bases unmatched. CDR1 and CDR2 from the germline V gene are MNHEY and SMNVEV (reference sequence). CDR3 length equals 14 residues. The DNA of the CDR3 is TGTGCCAGTCTGTCGGGAGGTGGTACAGATACGCAGTATTTT. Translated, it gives CASLSGGGTDTQYF.

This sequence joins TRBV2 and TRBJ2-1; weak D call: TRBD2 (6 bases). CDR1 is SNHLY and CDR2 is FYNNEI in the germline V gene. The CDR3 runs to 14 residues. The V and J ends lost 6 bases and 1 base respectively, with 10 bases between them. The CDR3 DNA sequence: TGTGCCAGCAGCGGGGGACTTTCCTACAATGAGCAGTTCTTC. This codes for CASSGGLSYNEQFF.

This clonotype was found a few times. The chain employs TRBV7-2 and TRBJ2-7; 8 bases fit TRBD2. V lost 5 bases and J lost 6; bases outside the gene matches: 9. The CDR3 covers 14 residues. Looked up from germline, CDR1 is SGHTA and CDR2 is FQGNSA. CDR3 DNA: TGTGCCAGCAGCGGGGGGGGACTAGACGCCGAGCAGTACTTC. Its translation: CASSGGGLDAEQYF.

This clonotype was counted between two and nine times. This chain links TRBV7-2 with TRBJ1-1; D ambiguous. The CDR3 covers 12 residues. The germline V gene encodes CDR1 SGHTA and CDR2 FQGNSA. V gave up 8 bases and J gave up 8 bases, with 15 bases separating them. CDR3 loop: CASSSRLSEAFF. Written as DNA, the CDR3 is TGTGCCAGCTCCTCCAGGTTGTCGGAAGCTTTCTTT. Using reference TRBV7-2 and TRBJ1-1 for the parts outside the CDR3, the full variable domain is GAGVSQSPSNKVTEKGKDVELRCDPISGHTALYWYRQSLGQGLEFLIYFQGNSAPDKSGLPSDRFSAERTGGSVSTLTIQRTQQEDSAVYLCASSSRLSEAFFGQGTRLTVV.

The CDR3 sequence: CASSSDRLVQADTQYF. The CDR3 DNA reads as TGTGCCAGCAGCTCCGATAGACTAGTTCAAGCAGATACGCAGTATTTT. The V gene is TRBV13, the J gene TRBJ2-3; tentatively, D is TRBD2 (6 bases). The germline gives CDR1 PRHDT, CDR2 FYEKMQ (reference sequence). V was cut by 4 bases and J by 4 bases, with 18 bases left in between. The CDR3 length is 16 residues.